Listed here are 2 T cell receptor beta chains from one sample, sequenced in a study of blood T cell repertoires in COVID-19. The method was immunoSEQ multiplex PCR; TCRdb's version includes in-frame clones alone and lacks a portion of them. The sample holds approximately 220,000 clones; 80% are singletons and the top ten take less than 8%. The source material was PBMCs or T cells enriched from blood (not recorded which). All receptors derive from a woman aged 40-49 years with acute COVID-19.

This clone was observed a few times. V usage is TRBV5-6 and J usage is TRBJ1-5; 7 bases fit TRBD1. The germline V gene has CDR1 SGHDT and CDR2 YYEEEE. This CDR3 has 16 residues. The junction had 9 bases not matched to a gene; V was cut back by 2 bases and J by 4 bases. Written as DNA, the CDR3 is TGTGCCAGCAGCTTAAAAGGGACAGACTTTAATCAGCCCCAGCATTTT. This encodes CASSLKGTDFNQPQHF.

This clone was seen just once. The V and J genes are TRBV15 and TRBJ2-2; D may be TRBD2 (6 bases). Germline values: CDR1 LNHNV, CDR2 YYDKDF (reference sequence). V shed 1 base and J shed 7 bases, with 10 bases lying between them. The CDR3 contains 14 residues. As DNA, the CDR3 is TGTGCCACCAGCAGAGTGCGGGGAGGCGGGGAGCTGTTTTTT. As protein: CATSRVRGGGELFF.